The following is a TCR beta chain sequence with its context. Its antigen is unidentified. The trim removed 0 bases at V and 4 bases at J, leaving 11 bases unmatched. Germline V gene lookup returns CDR1 SGHAT and CDR2 FQNNGV. The CDR3 sequence is 17 residues long. The data belong to a study of OX40 agonist ivuxolimab in advanced cancers. The overall study: The dose-escalation cohort was approximately 84% male, with a mean age of about 58 years, ranging roughly 20 to 80. Three patients had partial responses: one hepatocellular carcinoma, two cutaneous melanoma. General study results and limits: By week 6 at 0.1 to 3.0 mg/kg, blood CD4+ and CD8+ T cells had expanded clonally. On average, CD8+ T cells had more expanded clones than CD4+.

Produced via immunoSEQ multiplex PCR; TCRdb's table is partial and in-frame only. The sample yields roughly 12,000 clones, roughly 86% seen once. The sequenced sample was CD4+ or CD8+ T cells sorted from blood, obtained in a trial of the OX40 agonist ivuxolimab. This TCR was sampled from an adult with an advanced solid tumor such as melanoma, head and neck, liver or kidney cancer. The V and J genes are TRBV11-2 and TRBJ2-7, with 8 positions matching TRBD2. The CDR3 loop is CASSLDKEGTGGYEQYF. The CDR3 DNA reads as TGTGCCAGCAGCTTAGATAAGGAAGGGACGGGAGGGTACGAGCAGTACTTC.